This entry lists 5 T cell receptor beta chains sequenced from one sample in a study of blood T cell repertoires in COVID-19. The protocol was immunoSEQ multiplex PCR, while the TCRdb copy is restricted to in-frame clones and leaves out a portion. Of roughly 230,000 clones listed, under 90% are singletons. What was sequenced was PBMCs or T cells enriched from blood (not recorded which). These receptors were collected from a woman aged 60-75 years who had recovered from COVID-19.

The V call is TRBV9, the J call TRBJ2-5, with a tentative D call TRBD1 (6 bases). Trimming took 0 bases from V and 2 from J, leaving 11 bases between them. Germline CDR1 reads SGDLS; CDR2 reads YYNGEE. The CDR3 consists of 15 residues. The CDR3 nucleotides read TGTGCCAGCAGCGTAGGTCAGGGGATTCAAGAGACCCAGTACTTC. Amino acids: CASSVGQGIQETQYF.

CDR3 residues: CASSLWDSFTTNEKLFF. The CDR3 bases are TGTGCCAGCAGCTTATGGGACAGTTTCACAACTAATGAAAAACTGTTTTTT. The gene calls are TRBV7-9 and TRBJ1-4; 7 bases are shared with TRBD1. The CDR3 is made up of 17 amino acids. Germline V gene lookup returns CDR1 SEHNR and CDR2 FQNEAQ (reference sequence). V shed 2 bases, J shed 0 bases, and the junction held 6 bases outside the gene matches.

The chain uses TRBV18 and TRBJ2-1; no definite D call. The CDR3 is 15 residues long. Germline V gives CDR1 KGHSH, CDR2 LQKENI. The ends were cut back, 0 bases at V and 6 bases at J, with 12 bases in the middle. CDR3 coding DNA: TGTGCCAGCTCACCACCGTTGGTCAGAAGCAATGAGCAGTTCTTC. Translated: CASSPPLVRSNEQFF.

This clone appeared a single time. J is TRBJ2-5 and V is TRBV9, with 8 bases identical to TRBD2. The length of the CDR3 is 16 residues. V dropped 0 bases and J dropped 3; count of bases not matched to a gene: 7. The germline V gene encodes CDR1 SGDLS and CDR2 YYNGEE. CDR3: CASSVGVGAGEETQYF. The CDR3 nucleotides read TGTGCCAGCAGCGTAGGAGTGGGAGCGGGGGAAGAGACCCAGTACTTC.

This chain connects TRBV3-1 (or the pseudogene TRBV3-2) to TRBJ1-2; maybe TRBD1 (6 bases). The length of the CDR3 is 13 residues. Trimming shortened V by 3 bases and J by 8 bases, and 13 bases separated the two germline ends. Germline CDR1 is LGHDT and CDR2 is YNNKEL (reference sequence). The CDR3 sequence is CASSHDGQRGYTF. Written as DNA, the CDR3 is TGTGCCAGCAGCCATGACGGACAGCGCGGCTACACCTTC.